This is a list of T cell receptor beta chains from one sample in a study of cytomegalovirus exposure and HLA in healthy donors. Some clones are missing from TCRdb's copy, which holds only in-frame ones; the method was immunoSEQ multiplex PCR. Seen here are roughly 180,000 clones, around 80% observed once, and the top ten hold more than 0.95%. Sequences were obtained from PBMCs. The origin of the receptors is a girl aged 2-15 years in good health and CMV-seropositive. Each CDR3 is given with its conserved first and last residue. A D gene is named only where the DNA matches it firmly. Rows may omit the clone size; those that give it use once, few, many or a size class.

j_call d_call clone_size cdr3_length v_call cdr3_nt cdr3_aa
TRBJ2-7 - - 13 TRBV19 TGTGCCAGTAGTATAGATCGCGGGGCCGAGCAGTACTTC CASSIDRGAEQYF
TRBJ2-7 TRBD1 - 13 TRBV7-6 TGTGCCAGCAGCTTCCAGGGGGCTTACGAGCAGTACTTC CASSFQGAYEQYF
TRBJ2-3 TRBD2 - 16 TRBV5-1 TGCGCCAGCAGCTTGGGGAGCGGGACGGGCACGGATACGCAGTATTTT CASSLGSGTGTDTQYF
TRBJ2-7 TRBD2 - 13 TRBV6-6 TGTGCCAGCAGCCCCCCGGGAGGGGAGGAGCAGTACTTC CASSPPGGEEQYF
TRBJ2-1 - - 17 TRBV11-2 TGTGCCAGCAGCTTAGATTACCACGGTAGCTCCTACAATGAGCAGTTCTTC CASSLDYHGSSYNEQFF
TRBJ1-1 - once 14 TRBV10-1 TGCGCCAGCAGTGAGAACAGGGAGGGATCTGAAGCTTTCTTT CASSENREGSEAFF
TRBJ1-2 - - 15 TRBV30 TGTGCCTGGAGTGTAAAGGGGGAAACTAACTATGGCTACACCTTC CAWSVKGETNYGYTF
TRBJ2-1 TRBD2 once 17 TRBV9 TGTGCCAGCAGCGTAGTTGGTAGCGGGAGGATCTACAATGAGCAGTTCTTC CASSVVGSGRIYNEQFF
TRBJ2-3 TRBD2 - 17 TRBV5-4 TGTGCCAGCAGCTTGGGGACTAGCGGGGGCCGGGTGAGCGCGCAGTATTTT CASSLGTSGGRVSAQYF
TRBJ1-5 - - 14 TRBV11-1 TGTGCCAGCAGTTCCCAGGGACTCAATCAGCCCCAGCATTTT CASSSQGLNQPQHF
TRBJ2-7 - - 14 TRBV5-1 TGCGCCAGCAGACCCGGACAGTCCTACTACGAGCAGTACTTC CASRPGQSYYEQYF
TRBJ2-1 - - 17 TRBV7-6 TGTGCCAGCAGCCAAAACAGCGGAGCAAGCTCCTACAATGAGCAGTTCTTC CASSQNSGASSYNEQFF
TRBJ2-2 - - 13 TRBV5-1 TGCGCCAGCAGCCGGGGAAGTACCGGGGAGCTGTTTTTT CASSRGSTGELFF
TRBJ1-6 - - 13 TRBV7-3 TGTGCCAGCAGCAAGACTGATAATTCACCCCTCCACTTT CASSKTDNSPLHF
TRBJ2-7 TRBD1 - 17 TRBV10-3 TGTGCCATCAGTATCCCAGATCCCCAGGGGGCGCCCTACGAGCAGTACTTC CAISIPDPQGAPYEQYF
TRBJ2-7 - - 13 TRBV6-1 TGTGCCAGCAGTGACAGGGTTTCCTACGAGCAGTACTTC CASSDRVSYEQYF
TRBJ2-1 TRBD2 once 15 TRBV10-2 TGCGCCAGCCGGTATAGACTAGCGCCGGTTGGTGAGCAGTTCTTC CASRYRLAPVGEQFF
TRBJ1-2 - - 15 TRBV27 TGTGCCAGCAGGCCTGACCCAACTGCCCCAGGGGGCTACACCTTC CASRPDPTAPGGYTF
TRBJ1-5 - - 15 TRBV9 TGTGCCAGCAGCGTCCGACAGGCGAGCAATCAGCCCCAGCATTTT CASSVRQASNQPQHF
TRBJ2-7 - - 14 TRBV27 TGTGCCAGCAGTTCAGGCTCCCCATTCGACGAGCAGTACTTC CASSSGSPFDEQYF
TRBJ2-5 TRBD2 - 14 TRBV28 TGTGCCAGCAGTTCGGGACGGGGGGTAGAGACCCAGTACTTC CASSSGRGVETQYF
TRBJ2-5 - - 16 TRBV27 TGTGCCAGCAGCCCCTCGGTGGGGCGGATCCAAGAGACCCAGTACTTC CASSPSVGRIQETQYF
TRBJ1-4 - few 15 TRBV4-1 TGCGCCAGCAGCCAAGTTCCGGGAACTAATGAAAAACTGTTTTTT CASSQVPGTNEKLFF
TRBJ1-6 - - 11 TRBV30 TGTGCCTGGAGATCAGGGCGCCCCCTCCACTTT CAWRSGRPLHF
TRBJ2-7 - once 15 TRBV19 TGTGCCAGTAGTATACCCCGCGGACAGCTCTACGAGCAGTACTTC CASSIPRGQLYEQYF
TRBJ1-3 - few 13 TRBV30 TGTGCCTGGAGTTATGGCCCTGGAAACACCATATATTTT CAWSYGPGNTIYF
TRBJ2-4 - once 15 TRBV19 TGTGCCAGTAAACGAGGATTCGGACAAAACGACATTCAGTACTTC CASKRGFGQNDIQYF
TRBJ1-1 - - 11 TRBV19 TGTGCCAGTAGCCTTGGACAGAGAGCTTTCTTT CASSLGQRAFF
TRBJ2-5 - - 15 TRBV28 TGTGCCAGCAGTTTTACAGGACCGATTCAAGAGACCCAGTACTTC CASSFTGPIQETQYF
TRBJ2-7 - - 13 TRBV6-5 TGTGCCAGCAGTTACGGACAGCCCTACGAGCAGTACTTC CASSYGQPYEQYF
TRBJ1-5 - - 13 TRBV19 TGTGCCAGTAGTAACGACCCCGGGGGAACCCAGCATTTT CASSNDPGGTQHF
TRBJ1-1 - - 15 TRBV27 TGTGCCAGCAGTCCAATAGCCCTTCCACACACTGAAGCTTTCTTT CASSPIALPHTEAFF
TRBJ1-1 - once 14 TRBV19 TGTGCCAGTAGTACCAGAACAGGGAACACTGAAGCTTTCTTT CASSTRTGNTEAFF
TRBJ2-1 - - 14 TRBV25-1 TGTGCCAGCAGTAGGAGGGGGCGCGGAGATGAGCAGTTCTTC CASSRRGRGDEQFF